Listed here are 27 T cell receptor beta chains from one sample, sequenced in a study of molecular identifiers for immune sequencing clone quantification. TCRdb independently ran MiXCR on the PCR reads; one entry per CDR3 protein. Among roughly 300,000 distinct CDR3 sequences, roughly a quarter were seen once, and the ten largest hold around 0.74%. Sequenced sample: naive CD8+ T cells from blood, with Jurkat cell RNA spiked in. Described subset: FACS-sorted CD8+CD4-CCR7+CD45RA+ naive T cells. The receptors derive from a human donor in good health. Some libraries in this study had Jurkat cell RNA spiked in.

As regards this clonotype: This may arise from a read error, as a much more abundant clone is one base away. The chain combines TRBV5-3 with TRBJ2-3, with 8 bases lining up with TRBD2. TRBV5-3 is an ORF, with its function uncertain. This CDR3 contains 16 residues. The CDR3 nucleotides read TGTGTCAGCAGCCCGCTTAGCGGGATCGGTACAGATACGCAGTATTTT. Translated: CVSSPLSGIGTDTQYF.

As regards this clonotype: A much bigger clone sits one base away, suggesting this may be a read error. The CDR3: CASSRECARGGEKLFF. CDR3 DNA sequence: TGTGCCAGCAGCCGAGAGTGTGCCAGGGGTGGCGAAAAACTGTTTTTT. The J gene is TRBJ1-4, the V gene TRBV14, with a tentative D call TRBD1 (6 bases). Germline loops: CDR1 SGHDN, CDR2 FVKESK. CDR3 length: 16 residues. The V end was cut by 4 bases, the J end by 8 bases, with 20 bases between.

About this clonotype: Since a much larger clone is just one base distant, this may be a read error. The chain couples TRBV30 to TRBJ2-3; D uncertain. CDR1 and CDR2 (germline): GTSNPN, SVGIG (reference sequence). CDR3 length equals 12 residues. CDR3 residues: CTWSEVTDTQYF. For the CDR3, the DNA is TGTACCTGGAGCGAAGTCACAGATACGCAGTATTTT.

This clonotype was found a few times. This sequence joins TRBV6-2 or TRBV6-3 and TRBJ1-1, with D hard to call. Germline loops: CDR1 MNHEY, CDR2 SVGEGT. Trimming removed 2 bases from V and 0 bases from J, with 10 bases in between. CDR3 size: 15 residues. CDR3 region: CASSYILKMNTEAFF. CDR3 nucleotide sequence: TGTGCCAGCAGTTACATCCTTAAGATGAACACTGAAGCTTTCTTT.

The rearrangement joins TRBV28 to TRBJ2-3; 9 positions agree with TRBD2. The trim removed 6 bases at V and 8 bases at J, leaving 18 bases unmatched. The CDR3 spans 17 residues. CDR1 is MDHEN and CDR2 is SYDVKM in the germline V gene. The CDR3 DNA reads TGTGCCAGCAGCCCCTTAGTGCCTAGCGGGGCCGGGGTTACGCAGTATTTT. Its translation: CASSPLVPSGAGVTQYF.

This rearrangement joins TRBV7-8 to TRBJ2-5, with a possible D match to TRBD2 (6 bases). CDR1 is SGHVS and CDR2 is FQNEAQ in the germline V gene. The CDR3 is 16 amino acids. V shed 5 bases and J shed 0 bases, with 16 bases lying between them. The CDR3 spells CASSHRRGTYQETQYF. CDR3 sequence (DNA): TGTGCCAGCAGCCATAGACGGGGGACGTACCAAGAGACCCAGTACTTC.

Points on this clonotype: Mismatch with germline at one junction end may stem from a read error. V is TRBV4-1 and J is TRBJ2-7; tentatively, D is TRBD1 (6 bases). Germline V CDR1 and CDR2: MGHRA, YSYEKL. This CDR3 has 13 amino acids. The CDR3 coding sequence is TGCGCCCGCCGCCAAGTAGGGGGTGCCGCGCCGTCCTTC. Its protein is CARRQVGGAAPSF.

This clonotype was recorded many times. V is TRBV23-1 and J is TRBJ2-5; 12 bases align to TRBD1. TRBV23-1 is an open reading frame, and its role is uncertain. V lost 3 bases, J lost 5 bases, and 10 bases stayed unmatched. CDR3 length: 17 amino acids. This CDR3 reads CASSQYPGTGGWETQYF. For the CDR3, the DNA is TGCGCCAGCAGTCAGTACCCAGGGACAGGGGGCTGGGAGACCCAGTACTTC.

This clonotype has just a few counts. The chain uses TRBV30 and TRBJ2-1, with 9 bases identical to TRBD2. After removal of 1 base from V and 10 bases from J, the junction contained 14 bases not matched to a gene. The CDR3 has 16 amino acids. From germline, CDR1 is GTSNPN and CDR2 SVGIG (reference sequence). The CDR3 nucleotides are TGTGCCTGGAGTGCTGATTCGGGCGGGAGGGCCTTAGAGCAGTTCTTC. Residues: CAWSADSGGRALEQFF.

A remark on this clonotype: With a much larger clone just one base away, this may be a read error. The chain recombines TRBV19 with TRBJ2-3, with D possibly being TRBD1 (5 bases). Germline V gene data show CDR1 as LNHDA and CDR2 as SQIVND (reference sequence). The CDR3 is 14 amino acids. The CDR3 DNA sequence: TGTGCCAGTAGTATTTGGCAGGGCACAGATATGCAGTATTTT. Its translation: CASSIWQGTDMQYF.

The J gene is TRBJ1-4, the V gene TRBV7-9, with TRBD1 identical over 8 bases. Germline CDR1 is SEHNR and CDR2 is FQNEAQ (reference sequence). There are 16 residues in the CDR3. After removal of 7 bases from V and 10 bases from J, the junction contained 17 bases not matched to a gene. CDR3 nucleotides: TGTGCCAGCACCCACACTACCACCGGACAGGGCGGAAAACTGTTTTTT. It codes for CASTHTTTGQGGKLFF.

The table lists this clonotype with many counts. V gene TRBV12-3 or TRBV12-4 combines with J gene TRBJ1-5; no definite D call. V lost 2 bases and J lost 5, with 4 bases in between. There are 12 residues in the CDR3. CDR3 region: CASSLIDQPQHF. For the CDR3, the DNA is TGTGCCAGCAGTTTAATCGATCAGCCCCAGCATTTT.

A few counts support this clonotype. The rearrangement uses TRBV7-6 and TRBJ2-7, with D tentatively TRBD2 (6 bases). Germline values: CDR1 SGHVS, CDR2 FNYEAQ. V was cut by 5 bases and J by 3 bases, with 11 bases left in between. The CDR3 covers 13 residues. The CDR3 sequence is CASSQAEGYEQYF. As DNA, the CDR3 is TGTGCCAGCAGCCAGGCGGAGGGCTACGAGCAGTACTTC.

With regard to this clonotype: A much larger clonotype is one base distant, so this may be a read error. The CDR3 bases are TGTTCCAGCAGCTTTAGTTCTGAAGCTTTCTTT. Translated: CSSSFSSEAFF. J is TRBJ1-1 and V is TRBV7-2; D is unresolved. Germline CDR1 reads SGHTA; CDR2 reads FQGNSA. The CDR3 length is 11 residues.

J is TRBJ2-7 and V is TRBV4-3; 10 bases agree with TRBD2. The germline gives CDR1 LGHNA, CDR2 YSLEER. The CDR3 runs to 15 residues. After removal of 2 bases from V and 6 bases from J, the junction contained 7 bases not matched to a gene. The CDR3 loop is CASSQSGRAGVEQYF. The DNA for the CDR3 is TGCGCCAGCAGCCAAAGCGGGAGGGCCGGAGTCGAGCAGTACTTC.

The genes are TRBV30 and TRBJ1-1; the D is unclear. Trimming took 1 base from V and 1 from J, leaving 7 bases between them. The CDR3 extends over 13 amino acids. Per germline, CDR1 GTSNPN and CDR2 SVGIG (reference sequence). CDR3 loop: CAWSEAGNTEAFF. Written as DNA, the CDR3 is TGTGCCTGGAGTGAGGCGGGGAACACTGAAGCTTTCTTT.

This clonotype appeared a few times. CDR3 bases: TGTGCCAGTAGTATTCTAGGGACTAGCGGGTTTAATGAGCAGTTCTTC. The encoded protein is CASSILGTSGFNEQFF. The chain employs TRBV19 and TRBJ2-1; 12 bases align to TRBD2. The V gene's germline CDR1 is LNHDA and CDR2 SQIVND (reference sequence). V shed 3 bases, J shed 7 bases, and the junction held 7 bases outside the gene matches. The CDR3 is 16 residues long. Full variable domain (rest looked up from reference TRBV19 and TRBJ2-1): DGGITQSPKYLFRKEGQNVTLSCEQNLNHDAMYWYRQDPGQGLRLIYYSQIVNDFQKGDIAEGYSVSREKKESFPLTVTSAQKNPTAFYLCASSILGTSGFNEQFFGPGTRLTVL.

CDR3 DNA sequence: TGCAGTGCTAGAGATTTGACACTTACCTACGAGCAGTACTTC. Protein: CSARDLTLTYEQYF. This chain joins TRBV20-1 and TRBJ2-7; D ambiguous. Trimming took off 0 bases at V and 2 bases at J, with 11 bases between the two ends. The CDR3 has 14 residues. CDR1 DFQATT and CDR2 SNEGSKA come from the germline V gene (reference sequence).

This clonotype has ten or more counts. This chain links TRBV29-1 with TRBJ2-1; the match to TRBD2 covers 9 bases. Trimming at V came to 2 bases and at J to 6 bases, leaving 8 bases not matched to a gene. CDR1 and CDR2 (germline): SQVTM, ANQGSEA. This CDR3 has 15 residues. The CDR3 spells CSVEYPSGMGNEQFF. CDR3 in DNA: TGCAGCGTTGAATACCCTAGCGGGATGGGCAATGAGCAGTTCTTC.

This clonotype has a count of ten or more. The rearrangement joins TRBV7-9 to TRBJ2-7, with 7 bases identical to TRBD2. Trimming cost V 5 bases and J 5 bases; bases outside gene matches: 3. CDR1 and CDR2 from the germline V gene are SEHNR and FQNEAQ (reference sequence). The CDR3 has 12 amino acids. The CDR3 DNA is TGTGCCAGCAGCGGCCGGGGGGACGAGCAGTACTTC. Translated, it gives CASSGRGDEQYF.

With respect to this clonotype: One end of the junction varies from germline; a read error may be responsible. The V call is TRBV13, the J call TRBJ2-7; 8 nucleotides align to TRBD1. The CDR3 covers 14 residues. Germline lookup yields CDR1 PRHDT and CDR2 FYEKMQ (reference sequence). CDR3 bases: TGTGCCAGCAGCATAGGCAGGGGGCACTACGGGCAGTACTTC. Its translation is CASSIGRGHYGQYF. The full variable domain, in which reference TRBV13 and TRBJ2-7 provide the parts outside the CDR3, is AAGVIQSPRHLIKEKRETATLKCYPIPRHDTVYWYQQGPGQDPQFLISFYEKMQSDKGSIPDRFSAQQFSDYHSELNMSSLELGDSALYFCASSIGRGHYGQYFGPGTRLTVT.

This clonotype came up many times. The rearrangement uses TRBV14 and TRBJ2-3; D gene unclear. From germline, CDR1 is SGHDN and CDR2 FVKESK. The CDR3 length is 14 residues. Trimming stripped 0 bases from V and 6 bases from J, with 10 bases between. CDR3 nucleotide sequence: TGTGCCAGCAGCCAAGATCTAGGGTCGGATACGCAGTATTTT. Residues: CASSQDLGSDTQYF.

Many counts were recorded for this clonotype. The CDR3 reads CSVETANTGELFF. The CDR3 DNA reads TGCAGCGTGGAAACTGCCAACACCGGGGAGCTGTTTTTT. The chain recombines TRBV29-1 with TRBJ2-2; D unresolved. V was cut by 6 bases and J by 2 bases, with 10 bases left in between. Germline V lookup: CDR1 SQVTM, CDR2 ANQGSEA. The CDR3 is 13 residues long.

This clonotype has just a few counts. The chain carries TRBV30 and TRBJ1-4; D ambiguous. Trimming stripped 4 bases from V and 0 bases from J, with 9 bases between. CDR3 size: 14 residues. Germline CDR1 and CDR2: GTSNPN and SVGIG (reference sequence). The CDR3 coding sequence is TGTGCCTGGATGATGGACTCAACTAATGAAAAACTGTTTTTT. Protein sequence: CAWMMDSTNEKLFF.

This clonotype came up many times. The genes are TRBV4-1 and TRBJ2-1; weak D call: TRBD2 (6 bases). Germline CDR1 MGHRA, CDR2 YSYEKL. This CDR3 has 15 residues. Deletions cut 1 base from V and 1 base from J, with 8 bases between. This CDR3 is CASSQVLASYNEQFF. CDR3 DNA sequence: TGCGCCAGCAGCCAAGTCCTAGCGTCCTACAATGAGCAGTTCTTC.

This clonotype was seen only a few times. The rearrangement links TRBV7-2 to TRBJ2-7; D gene uncertain. V lost 3 bases and J lost 4, with 7 bases in between. Germline-derived CDR1 and CDR2 are SGHTA and FQGNSA. CDR3 length: 12 residues. The CDR3: CASSLEWYEQYF. The CDR3 DNA sequence: TGTGCCAGCAGCTTGGAATGGTACGAGCAGTACTTC. The whole variable domain, filled in from reference TRBV7-2 and TRBJ2-7, reads GAGVSQSPSNKVTEKGKDVELRCDPISGHTALYWYRQSLGQGLEFLIYFQGNSAPDKSGLPSDRFSAERTGGSVSTLTIQRTQQEDSAVYLCASSLEWYEQYFGPGTRLTVT.

The gene calls are TRBV29-1 and TRBJ2-7; D could derive from TRBD1 or TRBD2 (5 bases each). The CDR3 is 11 amino acids. V was clipped by 6 bases and J by 0 bases, with 6 bases between them. The germline V gene has CDR1 SQVTM and CDR2 ANQGSEA. DNA for the CDR3: TGCAGCGTGGGGGACTCCTACGAGCAGTACTTC. It translates to CSVGDSYEQYF.